This T cell receptor (beta chain) originates from a study of cytomegalovirus exposure and HLA in healthy donors. At the level of the study: Previous work identified roughly 120 million unique TCR beta sequences from about 200 million T cells.

In germline, CDR1 is SGDLS, CDR2 YYNGEE. CDR3 size: 11 residues. V lost 5 bases, J lost 7 bases, and 2 bases stayed unmatched. Broader study findings: A later analysis showed that HLA-associated TCR beta chains had undergone more clonal expansion than equally common others. In vitro confirmation showed three CMV-associated chains to be CMV antigen specific.

PCR employed 60 Vbeta and 13 Jbeta primers. Some clones are missing from TCRdb's copy, which holds only in-frame ones; the method was immunoSEQ multiplex PCR. The table for this sample gives 100,000 to 150,000 clones. Comments on this clone: Its antigen is still unknown.

V is TRBV9 and J is TRBJ1-2, with 7 positions matching TRBD1. The source of this sequence is a man between 18 and 29 years old in good health and CMV-seronegative. Input material: PBMCs. The CDR3, as DNA: TGTGCCAGCAGGACAGGGTCTGGCTACACCTTC. Translating it yields CASRTGSGYTF.